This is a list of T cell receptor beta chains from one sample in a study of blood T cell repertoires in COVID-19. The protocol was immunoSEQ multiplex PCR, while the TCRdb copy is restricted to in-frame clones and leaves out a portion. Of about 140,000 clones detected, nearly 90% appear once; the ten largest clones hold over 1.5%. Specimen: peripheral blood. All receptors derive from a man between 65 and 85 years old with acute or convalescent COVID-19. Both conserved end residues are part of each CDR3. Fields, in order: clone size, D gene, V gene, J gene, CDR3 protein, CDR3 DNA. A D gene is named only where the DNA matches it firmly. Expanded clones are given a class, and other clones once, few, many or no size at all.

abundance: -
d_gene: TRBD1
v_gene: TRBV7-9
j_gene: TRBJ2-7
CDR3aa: CASSRQGASYEQYF
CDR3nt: TGTGCCAGCAGCCGACAGGGGGCAAGCTACGAGCAGTACTTC

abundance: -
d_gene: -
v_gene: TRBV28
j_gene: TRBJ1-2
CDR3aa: CASSMGGSNGYTF
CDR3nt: TGTGCCAGCAGTATGGGGGGGTCGAATGGCTACACCTTC

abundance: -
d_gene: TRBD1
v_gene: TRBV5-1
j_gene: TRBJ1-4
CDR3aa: CASSLQGGSEKLFF
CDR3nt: TGCGCCAGCAGCTTGCAAGGGGGCTCTGAAAAACTGTTTTTT

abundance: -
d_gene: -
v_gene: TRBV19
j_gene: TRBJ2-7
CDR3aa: CASSIGGGREQYF
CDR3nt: TGTGCCAGTAGTATCGGAGGGGGCCGGGAGCAGTACTTC

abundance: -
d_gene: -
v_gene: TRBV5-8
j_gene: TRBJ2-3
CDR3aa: CASSSQFLDSSTQYF
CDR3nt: TGTGCCAGCAGCTCACAATTTTTGGACAGCTCGACGCAGTATTTT

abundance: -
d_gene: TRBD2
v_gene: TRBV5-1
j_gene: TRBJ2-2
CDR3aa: CASSPSGSGTGELFF
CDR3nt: TGCGCCAGCAGCCCTAGCGGGAGCGGCACCGGGGAGCTGTTTTTT

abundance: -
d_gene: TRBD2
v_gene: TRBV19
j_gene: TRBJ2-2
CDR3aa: CASSISGGTGELFF
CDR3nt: TGTGCCAGTAGTATCTCGGGGGGCACCGGGGAGCTGTTTTTT

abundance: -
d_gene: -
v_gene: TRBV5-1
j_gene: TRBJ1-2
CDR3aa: CASSLAGGDNYGYTF
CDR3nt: TGCGCCAGCAGCTTGGCCGGGGGGGATAACTATGGCTACACCTTC

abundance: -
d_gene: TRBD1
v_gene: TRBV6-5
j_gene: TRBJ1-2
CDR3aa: CASSATGPPVYGYTF
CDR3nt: TGTGCCAGCAGCGCGACAGGGCCACCCGTCTATGGCTACACCTTC

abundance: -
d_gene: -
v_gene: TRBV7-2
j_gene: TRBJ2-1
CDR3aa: CASSIGGPSYNEQFF
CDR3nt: TGTGCCAGCAGCATCGGGGGGCCGTCCTACAATGAGCAGTTCTTC

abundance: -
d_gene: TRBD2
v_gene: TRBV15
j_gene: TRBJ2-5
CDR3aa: CATSSLLAGGRQTQYF
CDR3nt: TGTGCCACCAGCAGCTTACTAGCGGGGGGCCGACAGACCCAGTACTTC

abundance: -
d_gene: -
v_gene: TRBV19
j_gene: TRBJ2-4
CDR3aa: CASIDRGLDIQYF
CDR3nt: TGTGCCAGTATAGATCGAGGGCTTGACATTCAGTACTTC

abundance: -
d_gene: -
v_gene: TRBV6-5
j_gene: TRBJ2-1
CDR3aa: CASSYADYNEQFF
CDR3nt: TGTGCCAGCAGTTACGCAGATTACAATGAGCAGTTCTTC

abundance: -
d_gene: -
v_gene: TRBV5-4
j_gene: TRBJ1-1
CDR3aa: CASSLGGQGPNTEAFF
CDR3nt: TGTGCCAGCAGCTTGGGGGGCCAGGGCCCGAACACTGAAGCTTTCTTT

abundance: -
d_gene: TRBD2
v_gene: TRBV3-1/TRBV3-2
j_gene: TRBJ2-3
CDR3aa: CASSRGRGASDTQYF
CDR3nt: TGTGCCAGCAGCCGCGGGCGGGGGGCCTCAGATACGCAGTATTTT

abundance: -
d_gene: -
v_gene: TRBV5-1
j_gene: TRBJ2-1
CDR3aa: CASSLANSAYNEQFF
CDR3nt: TGCGCCAGCAGCTTGGCGAATAGCGCCTACAATGAGCAGTTCTTC

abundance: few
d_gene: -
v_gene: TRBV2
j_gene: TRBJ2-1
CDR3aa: CASSEVPGVYNEQFF
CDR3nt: TGTGCCAGCAGTGAAGTCCCGGGGGTGTACAATGAGCAGTTCTTC

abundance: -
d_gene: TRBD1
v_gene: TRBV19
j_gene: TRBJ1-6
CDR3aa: CASSTTGGGSPLHF
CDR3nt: TGTGCCAGTAGTACGACAGGGGGTGGTTCACCCCTCCACTTT

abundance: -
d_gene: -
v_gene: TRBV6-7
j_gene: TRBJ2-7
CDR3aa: CASSYSSPREYDEQYF
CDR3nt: TGTGCCAGCAGTTACTCGTCTCCGCGGGAATATGACGAGCAGTACTTC

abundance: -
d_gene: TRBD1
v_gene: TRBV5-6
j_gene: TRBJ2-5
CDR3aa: CASSLFTGGRKTQYF
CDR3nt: TGTGCCAGCAGCTTGTTTACAGGGGGCAGGAAGACCCAGTACTTC

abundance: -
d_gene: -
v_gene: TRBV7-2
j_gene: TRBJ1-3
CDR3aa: CASSPPLRTLGNTIYF
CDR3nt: TGTGCCAGCAGCCCCCCCTTAAGGACATTAGGAAACACCATATATTTT

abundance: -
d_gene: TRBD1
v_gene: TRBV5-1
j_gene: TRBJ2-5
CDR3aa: CASSLEGQGGFETQYF
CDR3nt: TGCGCCAGCAGCTTGGAGGGACAGGGGGGGTTTGAGACCCAGTACTTC

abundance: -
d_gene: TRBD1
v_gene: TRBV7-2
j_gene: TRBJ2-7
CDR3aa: CASSKQGQGYEQYF
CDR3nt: TGTGCCAGCAGCAAACAGGGACAGGGCTACGAGCAGTACTTC

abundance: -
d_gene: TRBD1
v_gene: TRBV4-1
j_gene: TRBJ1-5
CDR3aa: CASSQDPGTAPLRAQHF
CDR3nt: TGCGCCAGCAGCCAAGACCCCGGGACAGCACCCCTGAGGGCCCAGCATTTT

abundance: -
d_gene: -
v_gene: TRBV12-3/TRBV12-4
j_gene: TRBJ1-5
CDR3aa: CASSLQGSQPQHF
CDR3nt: TGTGCCAGCAGTTTACAGGGGAGCCAGCCCCAGCATTTT

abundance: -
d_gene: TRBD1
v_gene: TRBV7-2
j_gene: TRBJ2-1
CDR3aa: CASSPPGQGPILYNEQFF
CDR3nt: TGTGCCAGCAGCCCCCCGGGACAGGGCCCCATCCTCTACAATGAGCAGTTCTTC

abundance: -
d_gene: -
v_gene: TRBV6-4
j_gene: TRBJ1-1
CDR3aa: CASSREKGAEAFF
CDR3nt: TGTGCCAGCAGCCGGGAGAAGGGCGCTGAAGCTTTCTTT

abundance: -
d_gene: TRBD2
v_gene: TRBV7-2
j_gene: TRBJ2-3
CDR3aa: CASSRGTTVGDTQYF
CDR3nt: TGTGCCAGCAGCCGGGGGACTACCGTAGGAGATACGCAGTATTTT

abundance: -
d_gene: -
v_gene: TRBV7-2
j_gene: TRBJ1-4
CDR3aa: CASSLDRFEKLFF
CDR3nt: TGTGCCAGCAGCTTAGACAGGTTCGAAAAACTGTTTTTT

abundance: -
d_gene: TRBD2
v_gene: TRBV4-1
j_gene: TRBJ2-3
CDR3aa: CASSQDLRARGGSTDTQYF
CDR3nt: TGCGCCAGCAGCCAAGATCTAAGGGCCCGGGGGGGAAGCACAGATACGCAGTATTTT

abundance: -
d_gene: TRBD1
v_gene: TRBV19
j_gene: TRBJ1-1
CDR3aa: CASSYLTGVNTEAFF
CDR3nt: TGTGCCAGTAGTTACCTGACAGGGGTCAACACTGAAGCTTTCTTT

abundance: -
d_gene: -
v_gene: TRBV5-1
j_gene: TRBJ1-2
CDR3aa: CASSLEFGGNYGYTF
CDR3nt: TGCGCCAGCAGCTTGGAGTTTGGGGGCAACTATGGCTACACCTTC

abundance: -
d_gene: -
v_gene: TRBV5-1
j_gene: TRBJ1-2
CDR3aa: CASSLVSGQGYTF
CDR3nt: TGCGCCAGCAGCTTGGTCTCAGGGCAAGGCTACACCTTC

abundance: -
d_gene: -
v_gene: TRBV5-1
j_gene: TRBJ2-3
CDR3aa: CASSSGQLYTQYF
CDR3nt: TGCGCCAGCAGCTCCGGACAGCTTTATACGCAGTATTTT

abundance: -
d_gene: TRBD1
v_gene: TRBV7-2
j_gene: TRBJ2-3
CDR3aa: CASSLNRGTDTQYF
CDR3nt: TGTGCCAGCAGCCTAAACAGGGGGACAGATACGCAGTATTTT

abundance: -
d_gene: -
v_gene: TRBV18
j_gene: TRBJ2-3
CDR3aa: CASSRGPTDTQYF
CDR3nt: TGTGCCAGCTCACGTGGGCCCACAGATACGCAGTATTTT

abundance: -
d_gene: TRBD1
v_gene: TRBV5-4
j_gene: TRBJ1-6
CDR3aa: CASSFRDRDNSPLHF
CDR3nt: TGTGCCAGCAGCTTCCGGGACAGGGATAATTCACCCCTCCACTTT

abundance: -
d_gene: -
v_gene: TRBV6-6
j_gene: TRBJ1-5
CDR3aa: CASSYQTGGPQHF
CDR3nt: TGTGCCAGCAGTTACCAGACAGGAGGGCCCCAGCATTTT